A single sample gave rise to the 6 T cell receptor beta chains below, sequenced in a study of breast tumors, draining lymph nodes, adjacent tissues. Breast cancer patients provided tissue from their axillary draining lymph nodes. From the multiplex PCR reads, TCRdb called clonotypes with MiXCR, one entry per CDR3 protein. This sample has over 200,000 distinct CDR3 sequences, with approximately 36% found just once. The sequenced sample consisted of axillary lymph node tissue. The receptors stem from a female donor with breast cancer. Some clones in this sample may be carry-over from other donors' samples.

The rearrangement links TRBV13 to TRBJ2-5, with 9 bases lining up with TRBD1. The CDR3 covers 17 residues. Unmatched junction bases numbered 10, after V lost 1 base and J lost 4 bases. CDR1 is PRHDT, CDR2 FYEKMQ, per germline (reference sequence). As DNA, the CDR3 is TGTGCCAGCAGCTTAGTAGACGGGACAGGGATGGCAGAGACCCAGTACTTC. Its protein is CASSLVDGTGMAETQYF. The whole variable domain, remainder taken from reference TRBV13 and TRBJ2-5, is AAGVIQSPRHLIKEKRETATLKCYPIPRHDTVYWYQQGPGQDPQFLISFYEKMQSDKGSIPDRFSAQQFSDYHSELNMSSLELGDSALYFCASSLVDGTGMAETQYFGPGTRLLVL.

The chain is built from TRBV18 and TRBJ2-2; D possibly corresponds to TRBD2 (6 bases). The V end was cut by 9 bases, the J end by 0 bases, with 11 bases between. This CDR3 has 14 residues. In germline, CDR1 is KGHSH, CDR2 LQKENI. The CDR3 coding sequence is TGTGCCAGTCCGGGACTTGCGAACACCGGGGAGCTGTTTTTT. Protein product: CASPGLANTGELFF.

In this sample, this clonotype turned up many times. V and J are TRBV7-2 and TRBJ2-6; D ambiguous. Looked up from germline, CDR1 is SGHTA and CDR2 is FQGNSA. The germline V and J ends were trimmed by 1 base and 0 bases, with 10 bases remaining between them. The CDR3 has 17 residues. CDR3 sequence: CASSLVATSSGANVLTF. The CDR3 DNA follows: TGTGCCAGCAGCTTAGTCGCGACTTCCTCTGGGGCCAACGTCCTGACTTTC.

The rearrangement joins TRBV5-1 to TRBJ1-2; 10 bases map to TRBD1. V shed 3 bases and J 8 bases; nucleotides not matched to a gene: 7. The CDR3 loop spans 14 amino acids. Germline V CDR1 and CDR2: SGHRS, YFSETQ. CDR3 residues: CASSSPGQGSGYTF. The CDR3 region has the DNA TGCGCCAGCAGCTCGCCGGGACAGGGGAGCGGCTACACCTTC.

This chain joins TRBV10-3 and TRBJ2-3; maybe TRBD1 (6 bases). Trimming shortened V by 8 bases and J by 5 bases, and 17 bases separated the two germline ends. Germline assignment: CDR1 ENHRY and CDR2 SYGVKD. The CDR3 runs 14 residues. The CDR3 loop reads CAIQSSRGGDTQYF. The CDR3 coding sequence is TGTGCCATCCAGAGTAGCAGGGGTGGAGATACGCAGTATTTT.

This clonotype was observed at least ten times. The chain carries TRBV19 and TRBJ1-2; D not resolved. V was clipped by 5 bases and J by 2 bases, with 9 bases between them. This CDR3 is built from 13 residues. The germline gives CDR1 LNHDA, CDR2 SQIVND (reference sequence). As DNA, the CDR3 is TGTGCCAGTAGTGGGGTTAGCAACTATGGCTACACCTTC. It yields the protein CASSGVSNYGYTF.